This TCR beta chain stems from a study of cytomegalovirus exposure and HLA in healthy donors. The study, taken as a whole, reports: Sequencing likely generated an artifact that appeared as a cluster of highly shared sequence variants.

Turning to this clone: Its antigen is undetermined.

From germline, CDR1 is SGHNT and CDR2 YENEEA. V lost 5 bases and J 1 base, leaving 14 bases between the germline ends. The CDR3 consists of 16 residues. In the PCR, 60 Vbeta and 13 Jbeta primers were used. Clones were read by immunoSEQ multiplex PCR, and TCRdb kept only the in-frame ones, dropping some. The table has around 300,000 clones, 65% to 85% seen once. Sequences were obtained from PBMCs. The clonotype was recovered from a female donor in good health and CMV-seronegative. The chain employs TRBV11-3 and TRBJ2-2; D possibly corresponds to TRBD2 (7 bases). Here the CDR3 DNA reads TGTGCCAGCAGCCCCCGGGGGGCCGGGAACACCGGGGAGCTGTTTTTT. Encoded protein: CASSPRGAGNTGELFF.